The 6 T cell receptor beta chains reported below all come from one sample, sequenced in a study of shared clonotypes between healthy human individuals. Sequencing was performed with immunoSEQ multiplex PCR; in TCRdb, only in-frame clones are kept and a portion is missing. There are fewer than 600,000 clones in the sample; about 76% occur only once, and less than 15% lies in the top ten. The specimen sequenced was PBMCs. Every receptor here comes from a woman aged 35 to 49 in good health. Some clones in this sample may be carry-over from other donors' samples.

This chain connects TRBV2 to TRBJ2-2; no definite D call. Germline CDR1 and CDR2: SNHLY and FYNNEI. The CDR3 runs to 12 residues. Trimming pared 7 bases from V and 1 base from J, leaving 4 bases between. The CDR3 DNA is TGTGCCAGCAAGAAGAACACCGGGGAGCTGTTTTTT. Translated: CASKKNTGELFF. Variable domain in full (rest from reference TRBV2 and TRBJ2-2): EPEVTQTPSHQVTQMGQEVILRCVPISNHLYFYWYRQILGQKVEFLVSFYNNEISEKSEIFDDQFSVERPDGSNFTLKIRSTKLEDSAMYFCASKKNTGELFFGEGSRLTVL.

The V and J genes are TRBV7-9 and TRBJ2-1; D possibly corresponds to TRBD1 (6 bases). Germline lookup yields CDR1 SEHNR and CDR2 FQNEAQ (reference sequence). This CDR3 is 16 amino acids long. The germline V and J ends were trimmed by 5 bases and 2 bases, with 16 bases remaining between them. CDR3 coding DNA: TGTGCCAGCAGCCGGATGTCCAGGGACACCTACAATGAGCAGTTCTTC. Protein sequence: CASSRMSRDTYNEQFF.

The chain recombines TRBV2 with TRBJ2-3; 7 bases match TRBD2. V lost 6 bases to trimming and J lost 6 bases; unmatched junction nucleotides: 3. CDR3 size: 12 residues. Germline V gives CDR1 SNHLY, CDR2 FYNNEI. CDR3 loop: CASSRAGDTQYF. CDR3 coding DNA: TGTGCCAGCAGCCGAGCGGGGGATACGCAGTATTTT.

The gene calls are TRBV29-1 and TRBJ1-2; 10 positions agree with TRBD1. The J segment lost 8 bases and the V segment lost 7 bases, leaving 13 bases of the junction unmatched. This CDR3 is built from 14 residues. Germline loops: CDR1 SQVTM, CDR2 ANQGSEA. DNA of the CDR3: TGCAGCGCCGGCGGGAGGGGGACAGGGGAAGGCTACACCTTC. Translation gives CSAGGRGTGEGYTF.

The V gene is TRBV4-2, the J gene TRBJ2-7; 7 positions match TRBD2. The CDR3 has 15 amino acids. Germline V lookup: CDR1 LGHNA, CDR2 YNFKEQ. V trimming: 2 bases; J trimming: 0 bases; junction bases outside the gene matches: 4. CDR3 region: CASSQRDYFSYEQYF. Written as DNA, the CDR3 is TGTGCCAGCAGCCAACGGGACTACTTCTCCTACGAGCAGTACTTC.

V and J are TRBV2 and TRBJ1-5; 9 bases align to TRBD1. Germline V lookup: CDR1 SNHLY, CDR2 FYNNEI. Trimming removed 7 bases from V and 1 base from J; junction bases left unmatched: 8. The CDR3 sequence is 16 residues long. This chain's CDR3 is CASNLQGARSNQPQHF. The DNA of the CDR3 is TGTGCCAGCAATTTACAGGGGGCGCGGAGCAATCAGCCCCAGCATTTT.